These 17 T cell receptor beta chains share one sample of origin, sequenced in a study of sequential checkpoint blockade in melanoma. The treatment here: randomized to nivolumab then ipilimumab (arm A) or the reverse (arm B). The repertoire was sequenced with immunoSEQ multiplex PCR; TCRdb's copy has only in-frame clones and lacks some. The table has 35,000 to 45,000 clones, almost 85% seen once. Source: CD8+ T cells sorted from blood (inferred from file names), taken from a patient given nivolumab and ipilimumab in sequence. These receptor sequences come from a human donor with melanoma.

This chain connects TRBV2 to TRBJ2-3; D is possibly TRBD2 (5 bases). The V gene lost 11 bases and the J gene lost 3 bases, with 15 bases spanning the gap. The germline gives CDR1 SNHLY, CDR2 FYNNEI. The CDR3 has 13 residues. The CDR3 is CAVPSGPTDTQYF. CDR3 sequence (DNA): TGTGCCGTACCGAGCGGACCGACAGATACGCAGTATTTT. The full variable domain, its missing parts supplied by reference TRBV2 and TRBJ2-3, is EPEVTQTPSHQVTQMGQEVILRCVPISNHLYFYWYRQILGQKVEFLVSFYNNEISEKSEIFDDQFSVERPDGSNFTLKIRSTKLEDSAMYFCAVPSGPTDTQYFGPGTRLTVL.

The chain uses TRBV7-9 and TRBJ2-7, with 10 positions matching TRBD1. The CDR3 totals 15 residues. J was trimmed by 2 bases and V by 4 bases; bases with no gene match: 5. CDR1 SEHNR and CDR2 FQNEAQ come from the germline V gene (reference sequence). CDR3: CASSWGQGSAYEQYF. For the CDR3, the DNA is TGTGCCAGCAGCTGGGGACAGGGGAGTGCCTACGAGCAGTACTTC.

This chain links TRBV5-4 with TRBJ1-1; 9 positions match TRBD1. Germline V gives CDR1 SGHNT, CDR2 YYREEE (reference sequence). The CDR3 length is 15 residues. Germline trimming cut 4 bases from V and 3 bases from J; bases unmatched to any gene: 7. This CDR3 is CASSPGDREDTEAFF. CDR3 bases: TGTGCCAGCAGCCCTGGGGACAGGGAGGACACTGAAGCTTTCTTT.

This chain joins TRBV9 and TRBJ2-5, with a possible D match to TRBD1 (6 bases). V dropped 3 bases and J dropped 4 bases, with 7 bases sitting between them. The CDR3 loop spans 12 amino acids. Germline V gene data show CDR1 as SGDLS and CDR2 as YYNGEE. CDR3 sequence (DNA): TGTGCCAGCAGCGGAGGGGGAGAGACCCAGTACTTC. It specifies CASSGGGETQYF.

The chain has TRBV30 and TRBJ2-1; 8 nucleotides agree with TRBD1. V lost 0 bases, J lost 0 bases, and 4 bases stayed unmatched. CDR3 length: 16 amino acids. The germline V gene has CDR1 GTSNPN and CDR2 SVGIG (reference sequence). The CDR3 DNA reads as TGTGCCTGGAGTGTAAGGACAGGGAGCTCCTACAATGAGCAGTTCTTC. Translation gives CAWSVRTGSSYNEQFF.

This chain uses TRBV6-1 with TRBJ2-3, with unresolved D. The germline gives CDR1 MNHNS, CDR2 SASEGT. V lost 0 bases to trimming and J lost 4 bases, with 14 bases between them. CDR3 length: 16 amino acids. CDR3 sequence (DNA): TGTGCCAGCAGTGAAGCCTCGGTGATGAGCCCAGATACGCAGTATTTT. It encodes CASSEASVMSPDTQYF.

The chain recombines TRBV13 with TRBJ1-2, with 9 bases identical to TRBD1. Trimming at V came to 0 bases and at J to 6 bases, leaving 5 bases not matched to a gene. Germline V CDR1 and CDR2: PRHDT, FYEKMQ (reference sequence). This CDR3 is built from 15 residues. The DNA for the CDR3 is TGTGCCAGCAGCTTAGGTGGTACAGGGGGCGATGGCTACACCTTC. This gives the protein CASSLGGTGGDGYTF.

The rearrangement links TRBV7-9 to TRBJ2-7; D remains ambiguous. CDR1 is SEHNR and CDR2 is FQNEAQ in the germline V gene (reference sequence). This CDR3 has 16 amino acids. Between the trimmed V and J ends, which lost 5 bases and 4 bases, there was a span of 21 bases. For the CDR3, the DNA is TGTGCCAGCAGCCTCGATAGCCCCTCCATGACTTACGAGCAGTACTTC. It codes for CASSLDSPSMTYEQYF.

The genes are TRBV6-5 and TRBJ1-1; D call uncertain. CDR3 length: 14 amino acids. V was clipped by 0 bases and J by 2 bases, with 7 bases between them. Germline CDR1 MNHEY, CDR2 SVGAGI. The CDR3 DNA follows: TGTGCCAGCAGTTACTCTGCAGGAAACACTGAAGCTTTCTTT. It encodes CASSYSAGNTEAFF.

This rearrangement joins TRBV27 to TRBJ2-1; D remains ambiguous. CDR1 and CDR2 (germline): MNHEY, SMNVEV (reference sequence). Trimming left V 6 bases short and J 4 bases short, with 13 bases between. The CDR3 extends over 14 amino acids. The CDR3 reads CASSPIPVYNEQFF. In DNA form, the CDR3 reads TGTGCCAGCAGCCCAATCCCAGTATACAATGAGCAGTTCTTC.

This clone was recorded only once. The chain has TRBV4-1 and TRBJ1-5, with D possibly being TRBD1 (6 bases). Germline lookup yields CDR1 MGHRA and CDR2 YSYEKL. The V and J ends lost 2 bases and 1 base respectively, with 12 bases between them. The CDR3 length is 16 residues. The chain's CDR3 is CASSQLQGGSNQPQHF. The CDR3 coding sequence is TGCGCCAGCAGCCAATTACAGGGAGGGAGCAATCAGCCCCAGCATTTT.

The genes are TRBV7-3 and TRBJ2-2; 9 bases are shared with TRBD2. The germline gives CDR1 SGHTA, CDR2 FQGTGA. The J segment lost 7 bases and the V segment lost 5 bases, leaving 11 bases of the junction unmatched. There are 16 residues in the CDR3. In nucleotides, the CDR3 is TGTGCCAGCAGCCTAGAGGGAGCGGGAGGAGGCGGGGAGCTGTTTTTT. This translates into CASSLEGAGGGGELFF.

The chain uses TRBV27 and TRBJ2-7, with 12 bases fitting TRBD1. This CDR3 spans 16 amino acids. The ends lost 0 bases at V and 2 bases at J; junction bases unmatched: 2. Germline V gene data show CDR1 as MNHEY and CDR2 as SMNVEV (reference sequence). In nucleotides, the CDR3 is TGTGCCAGCAGTTTATCGGGACAGGGGGCACCCTACGAGCAGTACTTC. The encoded protein is CASSLSGQGAPYEQYF.

The genes are TRBV18 and TRBJ2-7, with 10 bases lining up with TRBD1. In germline, CDR1 is KGHSH, CDR2 LQKENI. This CDR3 has 15 amino acids. Trimming cost V 6 bases and J 3 bases; bases outside gene matches: 8. The CDR3: CASSSPGQGIYEQYF. The CDR3 region has the DNA TGTGCCAGCTCTTCCCCGGGACAGGGGATCTACGAGCAGTACTTC.

The rearrangement links TRBV4-2 to TRBJ2-3; TRBD2 matches at 9 bases. Losses at the gene ends were 0 bases for V and 4 bases for J; bases not matched to a gene: 11. The CDR3 runs 18 residues. Germline loops: CDR1 LGHNA, CDR2 YNFKEQ. The CDR3 reads CASSQDWGGGVRSDTQYF. The CDR3 DNA reads TGTGCCAGCAGCCAAGATTGGGGCGGGGGGGTAAGGTCAGATACGCAGTATTTT.

This clone was recorded only once. The chain has TRBV9 and TRBJ2-1, with TRBD1 matching 10 bases. J was trimmed by 2 bases and V by 3 bases; bases with no gene match: 5. This CDR3 spans 16 amino acids. Germline V gives CDR1 SGDLS, CDR2 YYNGEE. CDR3 sequence: CASSALGTGAYNEQFF. CDR3 DNA sequence: TGTGCCAGCAGCGCACTAGGGACAGGGGCCTACAATGAGCAGTTCTTC.

The chain has TRBV5-4 and TRBJ2-7; D is perhaps TRBD2 (6 bases). Germline CDR1 SGHNT, CDR2 YYREEE (reference sequence). This CDR3 has 18 residues. With 3 bases removed from V and 2 bases from J, the gap between germline ends came to 24 bases. CDR3 region: CASSSEGLSGTWAYEQYF. CDR3 coding DNA: TGTGCCAGCAGCTCGGAGGGCCTCTCCGGGACGTGGGCCTACGAGCAGTACTTC.